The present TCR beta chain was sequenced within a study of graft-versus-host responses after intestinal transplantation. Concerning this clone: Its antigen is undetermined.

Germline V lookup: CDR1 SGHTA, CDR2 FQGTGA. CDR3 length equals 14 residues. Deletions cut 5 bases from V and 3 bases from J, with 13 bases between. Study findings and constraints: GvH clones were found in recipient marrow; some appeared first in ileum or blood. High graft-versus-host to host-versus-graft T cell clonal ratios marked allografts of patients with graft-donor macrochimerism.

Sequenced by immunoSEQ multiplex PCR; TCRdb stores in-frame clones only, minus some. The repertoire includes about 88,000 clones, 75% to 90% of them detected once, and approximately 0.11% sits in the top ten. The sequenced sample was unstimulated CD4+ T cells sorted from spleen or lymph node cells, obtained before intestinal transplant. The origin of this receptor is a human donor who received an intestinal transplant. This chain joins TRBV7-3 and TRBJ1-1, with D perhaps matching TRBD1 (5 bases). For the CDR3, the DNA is TGTGCCAGCAGCCCCTCGGGGGGGGACACTGAAGCTTTCTTT. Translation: CASSPSGGDTEAFF.